These T cell receptor beta chains were read from a single sample in a study of blood T cell repertoires in COVID-19. Clones were sequenced by immunoSEQ multiplex PCR, and TCRdb holds only the in-frame ones, with some missing. The sample lists 110,000 to 150,000 clones, 85% occurring once. The sample consisted of peripheral blood. These receptors were obtained from a man aged 50 to 59 with acute or convalescent COVID-19. Both conserved end residues are part of each CDR3. D genes are given only for firm matches. A clone size is listed for some rows: how often the clone was seen (once, few, many), or a class if it is expanded.

NA	TRBJ1-6	TRBV4-1	NA	CASSLGSSYNSPLHF	TGCGCCAGCAGCCTGGGGAGCTCCTATAATTCACCCCTCCACTTT
NA	TRBJ1-2	TRBV11-2	NA	CASSFLLRASYGYTF	TGTGCCAGCAGCTTCCTCTTGCGGGCATCCTATGGCTACACCTTC
NA	TRBJ1-2	TRBV4-1	NA	CASSHLQGLGYTF	TGCGCCAGCAGCCACCTCCAGGGGCTCGGCTACACCTTC
NA	TRBJ1-2	TRBV30	NA	CAWRDTANYGYTF	TGTGCCTGGAGGGATACAGCTAACTATGGCTACACCTTC
NA	TRBJ1-1	TRBV13	many	CASSLNRGNTEAFF	TGTGCCAGCAGCTTAAACCGGGGAAACACTGAAGCTTTCTTT
NA	TRBJ1-2	TRBV14	NA	CASSAGGYGYTF	TGTGCCAGCAGTGCAGGTGGATATGGCTACACCTTC
NA	TRBJ2-1	TRBV6-1	NA	CASSEALGVNEQFF	TGTGCCAGCAGTGAAGCGCTAGGGGTTAATGAGCAGTTCTTC
NA	TRBJ2-2	TRBV2	NA	CASSGDIGELFF	TGTGCCAGCAGCGGAGATATCGGGGAGCTGTTTTTT
TRBD2	TRBJ2-1	TRBV28	NA	CASIRLAENYNEQFF	TGTGCCAGCATCAGACTAGCGGAAAACTACAATGAGCAGTTCTTC
TRBD1	TRBJ1-2	TRBV30	NA	CAWAPATGSYTF	TGTGCCTGGGCCCCCGCGACAGGGAGCTACACCTTC
TRBD2	TRBJ2-1	TRBV7-2	NA	CASRLGLLFYNEQFF	TGTGCCAGCAGACTGGGACTACTCTTCTACAATGAGCAGTTCTTC
NA	TRBJ1-2	TRBV19	NA	CASSQTAAQPYGYTF	TGTGCCAGTAGTCAGACGGCGGCTCAGCCCTATGGCTACACCTTC
NA	TRBJ1-5	TRBV7-6	NA	CASSLAPGENQPQHF	TGTGCCAGCAGCTTAGCGCCCGGGGAGAATCAGCCCCAGCATTTT
NA	TRBJ2-3	TRBV7-9	many	CASSPRGPDTQYF	TGTGCCAGCAGCCCCCGAGGCCCAGATACGCAGTATTTT
TRBD1	TRBJ2-4	TRBV28	NA	CASTSQGAGAKNIQYF	TGTGCCAGCACGTCCCAGGGGGCAGGAGCCAAAAACATTCAGTACTTC
TRBD2	TRBJ2-1	TRBV4-2	NA	CASSPRGSGVGNEQFF	TGTGCCAGCAGCCCGCGCGGCAGCGGGGTTGGTAATGAGCAGTTCTTC
NA	TRBJ1-1	TRBV6-5	NA	CASTLGGEGTEAFF	TGTGCCAGCACCCTAGGGGGGGAGGGGACTGAAGCTTTCTTT
NA	TRBJ2-7	TRBV7-2	NA	CASSLMQGIAYEQYF	TGTGCCAGCAGCTTAATGCAGGGAATTGCTTACGAGCAGTACTTC
TRBD2	TRBJ2-5	TRBV7-3	NA	CASSLQRERQETQYF	TGTGCCAGCAGCTTACAGCGGGAGAGGCAAGAGACCCAGTACTTC
NA	TRBJ1-2	TRBV3-1/TRBV3-2	NA	CASSPGAHYGYTF	TGTGCCAGCAGCCCAGGGGCCCACTATGGCTACACCTTC
TRBD1	TRBJ1-2	TRBV5-1	once	CASSFGTGGGGYTF	TGCGCCAGCAGCTTTGGGACAGGAGGGGGTGGCTACACCTTC
NA	TRBJ1-5	TRBV28	NA	CAGRNSNQPQHF	TGTGCCGGCCGAAATAGCAATCAGCCCCAGCATTTT
NA	TRBJ2-1	TRBV10-3	NA	CAISESAQSSYNEQFF	TGTGCCATCAGTGAGTCGGCACAAAGCTCCTACAATGAGCAGTTCTTC
NA	TRBJ1-2	TRBV7-9	NA	CAGGEYGYTF	TGTGCAGGGGGGGAATATGGCTACACCTTC
NA	TRBJ1-1	TRBV21-1	NA	CASTWGGYLMNTEAFF	TGTGCCAGCACCTGGGGAGGGTACTTGATGAACACTGAAGCTTTCTTT
TRBD1	TRBJ2-1	TRBV9	NA	CASTRGSGIGEQFF	TGTGCCAGCACCAGGGGGAGTGGTATTGGAGAGCAGTTCTTC
NA	TRBJ1-1	TRBV10-3	NA	CAISGGGGTEAFF	TGTGCCATCAGTGGGGGGGGAGGCACTGAAGCTTTCTTT
NA	TRBJ1-2	TRBV4-1	NA	CASSQKTGSHGYTF	TGCGCCAGCAGCCAAAAAACAGGGAGTCATGGCTACACCTTC
TRBD2	TRBJ2-7	TRBV14	few	CASSQGGPSGRAGEQYF	TGTGCCAGCAGCCAAGGAGGGCCTAGCGGGAGGGCAGGCGAGCAGTACTTC
TRBD2	TRBJ2-5	TRBV3-1/TRBV3-2	NA	CASSQVTSARQAQYF	TGTGCCAGCAGCCAAGTGACTAGCGCACGTCAGGCCCAGTACTTC
TRBD1	TRBJ1-6	TRBV4-2	few	CASSQDPGTGYSPLHF	TGTGCCAGCAGCCAAGATCCCGGGACAGGATATTCACCCCTCCACTTT
NA	TRBJ2-2	TRBV9	NA	CASTPLLTAGELFF	TGTGCCAGCACCCCACTCCTGACAGCCGGGGAGCTGTTTTTT